This entry features one T cell receptor (beta chain) sequence. This record belongs to a study of blood T cell repertoires in COVID-19. For the study at large: Specimens from acute and convalescent COVID-19 originated in the United States, Italy and Spain.

V was cut by 1 base and J by 8 bases, with 17 bases left in between. The CDR3 spans 15 residues. CDR1 and CDR2 from the germline V gene are SGHTA and FQGNSA. Measured with immunoSEQ multiplex PCR; TCRdb has only the in-frame clones, and not every one. The table has 80,000 or so clones, 80% to 90% seen once. The TCR was taken from a woman older than 75 with acute or convalescent COVID-19. The sample consisted of peripheral blood. J is TRBJ1-1 and V is TRBV7-2; maybe TRBD1 (6 bases). The CDR3 DNA reads TGTGCCAGCAGCTTAGAACCCGCGGGGGCGACCGAAGCTTTCTTT. Its translation: CASSLEPAGATEAFF.